These 28 T cell receptor beta chains originate from one sample sequenced in a study of blood T cells in healthy people across ages. The use of a sample-barcoded 5' primer and a J-beta primer mix characterized a second PCR of about 6 to 12 cycles. One entry per CDR3 protein results from TCRdb running MiXCR on the 5' RACE reads. Found here are 800,000 to 950,000 distinct CDR3 sequences, about 48% of them singletons; the top ten hold about an eighth. The sequenced sample consisted of blood. The source of these receptors is a man aged 30 to 39 in good health.

The V call is TRBV29-1, the J call TRBJ2-7; the D is unclear. Trimming took 4 bases from V and 2 from J, leaving 12 bases between them. The CDR3 has 13 amino acids. Germline V lookup: CDR1 SQVTM, CDR2 ANQGSEA. CDR3 sequence reads: CSVVARRTYEQYF. The CDR3 coding sequence is TGCAGCGTTGTGGCCAGAAGAACCTACGAGCAGTACTTC.

The sample holds a few counts of this clonotype. This chain connects TRBV6-6 to TRBJ1-2; D is uncertain. This CDR3 contains 14 residues. Between the trimmed V and J ends, which lost 2 bases and 7 bases, there was a span of 14 bases. The germline gives CDR1 MNHNY, CDR2 SVGAGI (reference sequence). CDR3 DNA: TGTGCCAGCAGTTACGAAATCAGGCAAAGTGGCTACACCTTC. Translation: CASSYEIRQSGYTF.

The chain joins TRBV30 to TRBJ2-1; 9 bases match TRBD2. This CDR3 comprises 14 residues. The V gene end was trimmed by 2 bases and the J gene end by 9 bases; junction bases not matched to a gene: 8. Germline CDR1 reads GTSNPN; CDR2 reads SVGIG (reference sequence). The CDR3 DNA sequence: TGTGCCTGGAGTAGAGGCGGGGGGGCTGGTGAGCAGTTCTTC. It encodes CAWSRGGGAGEQFF. Full variable domain (outside the CDR3, taken from reference TRBV30 and TRBJ2-1): SQTIHQWPATLVQPVGSPLSLECTVEGTSNPNLYWYRQAAGRGLQLLFYSVGIGQISSEVPQNLSASRPQDRQFILSSKKLLLSDSGFYLCAWSRGGGAGEQFFGPGTRLTVL.

The chain has TRBV3-1 and TRBJ2-7; perhaps TRBD2 as D (5 bases). Germline V gene lookup returns CDR1 LGHDT and CDR2 YNNKEL (reference sequence). The CDR3 is made up of 13 amino acids. Deletions cut 4 bases from V and 5 bases from J, with 12 bases between. The CDR3 bases are TGTGCCAGCAGCCGAAGACTACGGAACGAGCAGTACTTC. It encodes CASSRRLRNEQYF.

The rearrangement links TRBV5-1 to TRBJ2-1; possibly TRBD2 for D (6 bases). Germline V gene lookup returns CDR1 SGHRS and CDR2 YFSETQ. The ends were cut back, 7 bases at V and 3 bases at J, with 11 bases in the middle. The CDR3 is 13 residues long. The CDR3 region has the DNA TGCGCCAGCTACCCAGCGGGCTACAATGAGCAGTTCTTC. Amino acid sequence: CASYPAGYNEQFF.

CDR3 in DNA: TGTGCCAGCAGTTCTGGGACGGCCCCCTATAGGTACACCTTC. Amino acids: CASSSGTAPYRYTF. The gene calls are TRBV28 and TRBJ1-2; perhaps TRBD1 as D (5 bases). CDR1 MDHEN and CDR2 SYDVKM come from the germline V gene. This CDR3 has 14 residues. Between the trimmed V and J ends, which lost 4 bases and 11 bases, there was a span of 20 bases.

A few counts support this clonotype. V and J are TRBV18 and TRBJ1-1; possibly TRBD1 for D (5 bases). The CDR3 is made up of 16 amino acids. The germline V and J ends were trimmed by 6 bases and 0 bases, with 17 bases remaining between them. Germline V gives CDR1 KGHSH, CDR2 LQKENI. The CDR3 nucleotides are TGTGCCAGCTCCCGGGGAGATGGGGCCATGAACACTGAAGCTTTCTTT. Protein product: CASSRGDGAMNTEAFF.

The V call is TRBV12-3 or TRBV12-4, the J call TRBJ2-3, with D possibly matching TRBD1 (6 bases). This CDR3 region has 13 residues. The V gene lost 6 bases and the J gene lost 5 bases, with 12 bases spanning the gap. CDR3 amino acids: CASRGALGDTQYF. The CDR3 DNA reads as TGTGCCAGCAGGGGGGCTCTAGGAGATACGCAGTATTTT.

Written as DNA, the CDR3 is TGTGCCTCCTGGAGTTGGGACAATCAGCCCCAGCATTTT. Translation gives CASWSWDNQPQHF. The chain links TRBV28 to TRBJ1-5; D unresolved. Germline V gene sequence: CDR1 MDHEN, CDR2 SYDVKM. V lost 11 bases and J 3 bases, leaving 14 bases between the germline ends. The CDR3 spans 13 residues.

The J gene is TRBJ1-1, the V gene TRBV7-9, with 10 bases aligning to TRBD1. V gave up 5 bases and J gave up 3 bases; unmatched junction bases: 12. This CDR3 spans 17 amino acids. Looked up from germline, CDR1 is SEHNR and CDR2 is FQNEAQ (reference sequence). The CDR3 DNA reads as TGTGCCAGCAGCCCGGGGACAGGGGTCCGAAAAGACACTGAAGCTTTCTTT. Its protein is CASSPGTGVRKDTEAFF.

This chain uses TRBV6-5 with TRBJ2-5; 9 bases fit TRBD1. This CDR3 has 16 residues. With 5 bases clipped from V and 4 bases from J, the junction kept 11 bases outside the gene matches. Per germline, CDR1 MNHEY and CDR2 SVGAGI. CDR3 DNA: TGTGCCAGCAGTCCTTGGACAGGGGATTCCGGAGAGACCCAGTACTTC. Translating gives CASSPWTGDSGETQYF.

CDR3 region: CASSLKDGSQPQHF. Here the CDR3 DNA reads TGTGCCAGCAGCTTGAAAGACGGAAGTCAGCCCCAGCATTTT. The genes are TRBV7-9 and TRBJ1-5; D uncertain. Per the germline V gene, CDR1 is SEHNR and CDR2 is FQNEAQ (reference sequence). The V end was cut by 3 bases, the J end by 6 bases, with 12 bases between. The CDR3 has 14 amino acids.

This clonotype was observed a handful of times. The V and J genes are TRBV7-2 and TRBJ2-5, with a possible D match to TRBD1 (6 bases). Germline V gene data show CDR1 as SGHTA and CDR2 as FQGNSA. Trimming stripped 3 bases from V and 0 bases from J, with 11 bases between. This CDR3 spans 15 amino acids. The CDR3 DNA follows: TGTGCCAGCAGCTTTACAGGGAGTTACCAAGAGACCCAGTACTTC. This translates into CASSFTGSYQETQYF.

This clonotype was detected only a few times. This chain connects TRBV20-1 to TRBJ2-7; D uncertain. CDR1 and CDR2 from the germline V gene are DFQATT and SNEGSKA (reference sequence). V was shortened by 6 bases and J by 3 bases, with 9 bases between the two germline ends. This CDR3 is 11 amino acids long. The CDR3 DNA sequence: TGCAGTGCCACGGACGGCTACGAGCAGTACTTC. This translates into CSATDGYEQYF.

This sequence joins TRBV11-3 and TRBJ2-1; no reliable D call. There are 17 residues in the CDR3. Trimming shortened V by 8 bases and J by 9 bases, and 29 bases separated the two germline ends. Looked up from germline, CDR1 is SGHNT and CDR2 is YENEEA. The CDR3 nucleotides read TGTGCCAGCGGTCCCCGTACGGGCCGCCGACTCCAGCGTGAGCAGTTCTTC. Its protein product is CASGPRTGRRLQREQFF.

V usage is TRBV6-1 and J usage is TRBJ1-5, with no clear D. CDR1 and CDR2 (germline): MNHNS, SASEGT. Trimming shortened V by 4 bases and J by 3 bases, and 10 bases separated the two germline ends. The CDR3 contains 14 residues. CDR3: CASSVDGLNQPQHF. The CDR3 DNA reads as TGTGCCAGCAGTGTAGACGGACTCAATCAGCCCCAGCATTTT.

This chain links TRBV4-1 with TRBJ1-2, with TRBD1 matching over 11 bases. After removal of 1 base from V and 8 bases from J, the junction contained 9 bases not matched to a gene. The CDR3 spans 16 residues. Per germline, CDR1 MGHRA and CDR2 YSYEKL. CDR3 residues: CASSQGGQGAAKGYTF. The CDR3, as DNA: TGCGCCAGCAGCCAAGGCGGACAGGGGGCGGCTAAGGGCTACACCTTC.

Only a few counts were recorded for this clonotype. The rearrangement joins TRBV3-1 to TRBJ2-7; D is possibly TRBD1 or TRBD2 (5 bases each). The germline V gene encodes CDR1 LGHDT and CDR2 YNNKEL (reference sequence). Trimming took off 8 bases at V and 2 bases at J, with 16 bases between the two ends. The CDR3 is 14 amino acids. CDR3 loop: CASGKRDGTYEQYF. The DNA of the CDR3 is TGTGCCAGCGGAAAACGGGACGGAACCTACGAGCAGTACTTC.

This clonotype was counted between two and nine times. This chain connects TRBV29-1 to TRBJ1-2, with 7 bases lining up with TRBD1. CDR3 length: 11 residues. V trimming: 7 bases; J trimming: 5 bases; junction bases outside the gene matches: 4. The V gene's germline CDR1 is SQVTM and CDR2 ANQGSEA. CDR3 sequence: CSDGTDYGYTF. CDR3 DNA sequence: TGCAGCGACGGGACAGATTATGGCTACACCTTC. Complete variable domain (other parts from reference TRBV29-1 and TRBJ1-2): SAVISQKPSRDICQRGTSLTIQCQVDSQVTMMFWYRQQPGQSLTLIATANQGSEATYESGFVIDKFPISRPNLTFSTLTVSNMSPEDSSIYLCSDGTDYGYTFGSGTRLTVV.

This clonotype has a handful of counts. The CDR3 spells CASSWTGTTSQETQYF. Here the CDR3 DNA reads TGTGCCAGCAGCTGGACAGGGACAACCTCCCAAGAGACCCAGTACTTC. The chain couples TRBV7-2 to TRBJ2-5; 8 bases fit TRBD1. The CDR3 totals 16 residues. V was pared by 4 bases and J by 1 base, with 8 bases of the junction left unmatched. Germline loops: CDR1 SGHTA, CDR2 FQGNSA.

This clonotype appeared many times. V usage is TRBV12-3 or TRBV12-4 and J usage is TRBJ1-1; D is possibly TRBD1 (6 bases). The CDR3 is 14 residues long. Trimming took 6 bases from V and 5 from J, leaving 16 bases between them. The CDR3 DNA is TGTGCCAGCAGCCCACAGGGAATCGGTACTGAAGCTTTCTTT. Its translation is CASSPQGIGTEAFF.

The table lists this clonotype with a few counts. The chain uses TRBV20-1 and TRBJ2-1; D is unresolved. V lost 3 bases to trimming and J lost 0 bases, with 6 bases between them. Per the germline V gene, CDR1 is DFQATT and CDR2 is SNEGSKA (reference sequence). This CDR3 contains 13 residues. The CDR3 region is CSASPPSYNEQFF. The CDR3 coding sequence is TGCAGTGCTAGCCCCCCCTCCTACAATGAGCAGTTCTTC.

CDR3 DNA: TGTGCCAGCAGTTACGCGGACATTAACTACGAGCAGTACTTC. Protein: CASSYADINYEQYF. The chain joins TRBV6-5 to TRBJ2-7; the D gene is possibly TRBD1 (5 bases). This CDR3 has 14 amino acids. Deletions cut 2 bases from V and 3 bases from J, with 11 bases between. Germline CDR1 reads MNHEY; CDR2 reads SVGAGI.

This clonotype was counted only a few times. The chain joins TRBV20-1 to TRBJ1-1; D possibly corresponds to TRBD1 (6 bases). From germline, CDR1 is DFQATT and CDR2 SNEGSKA (reference sequence). The CDR3 contains 13 residues. V was pared by 6 bases and J by 3 bases, with 14 bases between. The CDR3 DNA reads as TGCAGTGCACTCTCGGGGGCGCACACTGAAGCTTTCTTT. Residues: CSALSGAHTEAFF.

J is TRBJ1-5 and V is TRBV25-1, with D perhaps TRBD1 (5 bases). The V end was cut by 2 bases, the J end by 4 bases, with 9 bases between. The CDR3 length is 14 residues. Germline V gene lookup returns CDR1 MGHDK and CDR2 SYGVNS. The CDR3, as DNA: TGTGCCAGCAGTGAAGGGGGAAAGAATCAGCCCCAGCATTTT. Protein: CASSEGGKNQPQHF.

This rearrangement joins TRBV10-3 to TRBJ2-1, with TRBD2 identical over 16 bases. Germline CDR1 and CDR2: ENHRY and SYGVKD. There are 20 residues in the CDR3. The junction had 16 bases not matched to a gene; V was cut back by 11 bases and J by 0 bases. The CDR3, as DNA: TGTGCCGCCAGGGGAGACGGGACTAGCGGGGGGGTGAGCTCCTACAATGAGCAGTTCTTC. It translates to CAARGDGTSGGVSSYNEQFF.

CDR3 loop: CASSYQNRGPYEQYF. In DNA form, the CDR3 reads TGTGCCAGCAGCTACCAAAACAGGGGTCCCTACGAGCAGTACTTC. This rearrangement joins TRBV5-4 to TRBJ2-4; 7 nucleotides line up with TRBD1. The J call may be faulty, since TRBJ2-7 better matches the DNA end. Germline V gene data show CDR1 as SGHNT and CDR2 as YYREEE (reference sequence). CDR3 length: 15 residues.

This clonotype was found a few times. This chain joins TRBV7-9 and TRBJ2-5; D call uncertain. The V end was cut by 2 bases, the J end by 2 bases, with 6 bases between. The CDR3 loop spans 13 amino acids. Per germline, CDR1 SEHNR and CDR2 FQNEAQ (reference sequence). The CDR3 nucleotides read TGTGCCAGCAGCTTAAACACGCAAGAGACCCAGTACTTC. Its translation is CASSLNTQETQYF.